These 25 T cell receptor beta chains were sequenced from one sample in a study of beta chain features in type 1 diabetes. The isolated RNA, all of it, was reverse transcribed, so expressed TCRB transcripts were what got sequenced. Libraries were prepared by immunoSEQ multiplex PCR; TCRdb keeps only in-frame clonotypes and omits some of them. The table has 130,000 to 150,000 clones, over 9.5% seen once. Sequencing used naive CD4+ T cells from blood. These receptors originate from a man younger than 35 in good health.

The V gene is TRBV4-3, the J gene TRBJ1-1; D is uncertain. CDR1 is LGHNA, CDR2 YSLEER, per germline. This CDR3 contains 14 residues. Trimming left V 2 bases short and J 7 bases short, with 14 bases between. CDR3 loop: CASSQSDKVFEAFF. CDR3 in DNA: TGCGCCAGCAGCCAATCTGACAAAGTCTTTGAAGCTTTCTTT.

The rearrangement links TRBV11-2 to TRBJ1-5, with D uncertain. The V and J ends lost 5 bases and 4 bases respectively, with 18 bases between them. CDR3 length: 16 amino acids. Germline CDR1 SGHAT, CDR2 FQNNGV. CDR3 loop: CASSPGVTPGNQPQHF. CDR3 sequence (DNA): TGTGCCAGCAGCCCCGGAGTGACCCCTGGGAATCAGCCCCAGCATTTT.

The chain is built from TRBV7-2 and TRBJ2-5; weak D call: TRBD2 (5 bases). The CDR3 sequence is 15 residues long. V shed 1 base and J shed 1 base, with 10 bases lying between them. Germline-derived CDR1 and CDR2 are SGHTA and FQGNSA. Here the CDR3 DNA reads TGTGCCAGCAGCTTAGTGAGCGGCTCCCAAGAGACCCAGTACTTC. Translated: CASSLVSGSQETQYF.

The CDR3 region is CASSSGTSSNYGYTF. CDR3 sequence (DNA): TGTGCCAGCAGTTCCGGGACAAGCTCTAACTATGGCTACACCTTC. The V gene is TRBV6-5, the J gene TRBJ1-2; D is possibly TRBD1 (6 bases). The CDR3 totals 15 residues. V lost 4 bases and J 0 bases, leaving 12 bases between the germline ends. Germline V lookup: CDR1 MNHEY, CDR2 SVGAGI.

A few counts support this clone. The rearrangement joins TRBV7-3 to TRBJ2-3; D is unclear. The CDR3 is 12 amino acids. Trimming pared 4 bases from V and 0 bases from J, leaving 2 bases between. Per the germline V gene, CDR1 is SGHTA and CDR2 is FQGTGA. The CDR3 DNA follows: TGTGCCAGCAGCTCGAGCACAGATACGCAGTATTTT. Translation gives CASSSSTDTQYF.

CDR3 amino acids: CASSLKRVDQPQHF. The CDR3, as DNA: TGTGCCAGCAGTTTAAAGAGAGTCGATCAGCCCCAGCATTTT. V and J are TRBV28 and TRBJ1-5; D gene ambiguous. The CDR3 is 14 amino acids. Germline V CDR1 and CDR2: MDHEN, SYDVKM. V lost 2 bases and J lost 5, with 10 bases in between.

V and J are TRBV30 and TRBJ2-1, with 9 bases lining up with TRBD2. The V and J ends lost 0 bases and 3 bases, in that order; junction bases with no gene match: 3. The V gene's germline CDR1 is GTSNPN and CDR2 SVGIG (reference sequence). The CDR3 loop spans 15 amino acids. The CDR3 here is CAWSVEAGGYNEQFF. The CDR3 bases are TGTGCCTGGAGTGTAGAAGCGGGGGGCTACAATGAGCAGTTCTTC.

The rearrangement uses TRBV5-4 and TRBJ2-5, with 13 bases lining up with TRBD2. Germline CDR1 reads SGHNT; CDR2 reads YYREEE (reference sequence). The CDR3 contains 17 residues. V shed 4 bases, J shed 0 bases, and the junction held 6 bases outside the gene matches. CDR3 nucleotide sequence: TGTGCCAGCAGCCTAAAGGGACTAGCGGGGTACCAAGAGACCCAGTACTTC. This encodes CASSLKGLAGYQETQYF.

The chain employs TRBV18 and TRBJ2-5; the D gene is possibly TRBD1 (7 bases). This CDR3 contains 15 residues. With 0 bases removed from V and 5 bases from J, the gap between germline ends came to 13 bases. The germline CDR1 and CDR2 sequences are KGHSH and LQKENI. The CDR3 bases are TGTGCCAGCTCACCACCGAAGGCAGGGGGGGAGACCCAGTACTTC. This gives the protein CASSPPKAGGETQYF.

The rearrangement links TRBV15 to TRBJ2-6; perhaps TRBD1 as D (5 bases). Trimming shortened V by 2 bases and J by 1 base, and 12 bases separated the two germline ends. The CDR3 loop spans 17 amino acids. In germline, CDR1 is LNHNV, CDR2 YYDKDF (reference sequence). The CDR3 DNA reads as TGTGCCACCAGCAGACAGGGTCCCTTTTCTGGGGCCAACGTCCTGACTTTC. Translation: CATSRQGPFSGANVLTF.

The rearrangement uses TRBV7-2 and TRBJ2-2; tentatively, D is TRBD1 (6 bases). The CDR3 is 14 amino acids. Trimming removed 5 bases from V and 3 bases from J, with 10 bases in between. Germline assignment: CDR1 SGHTA and CDR2 FQGNSA. CDR3 in DNA: TGTGCCAGCAGCCTGGACAGCTACACCGGGGAGCTGTTTTTT. It specifies CASSLDSYTGELFF.

This clone was seen a handful of times. Other DNA sequences of this sample code for an identical CDR3. The V and J genes are TRBV9 and TRBJ2-7; 7 nucleotides agree with TRBD1. Trimming at V came to 0 bases and at J to 2 bases, leaving 2 bases not matched to a gene. CDR1 and CDR2 from the germline V gene are SGDLS and YYNGEE. This CDR3 contains 14 residues. Written as DNA, the CDR3 is TGTGCCAGCAGCGTAGCGGGACAGACCTACGAGCAGTACTTC. Translation gives CASSVAGQTYEQYF.

This clone was picked up a small number of times. This rearrangement joins TRBV5-8 to TRBJ2-1, with 7 nucleotides matching TRBD2. This CDR3 has 15 residues. The V segment lost 4 bases and the J segment 3 bases; nucleotides outside the gene matches: 7. Per the germline V gene, CDR1 is SGHTS and CDR2 is YDEGEE. The CDR3 sequence: CASSQQRESYNEQFF. The CDR3 DNA sequence: TGTGCCAGCAGCCAACAGCGGGAAAGCTACAATGAGCAGTTCTTC.

This sequence joins TRBV10-3 and TRBJ2-5, with D maybe TRBD2 (6 bases). The CDR3 has 14 amino acids. Trimming pared 4 bases from V and 4 bases from J, leaving 13 bases between. Germline values: CDR1 ENHRY, CDR2 SYGVKD. In nucleotides, the CDR3 is TGTGCCATCAGTGGCCGGGACTCCGCAGAGACCCAGTACTTC. Translation gives CAISGRDSAETQYF.

This rearrangement joins TRBV20-1 to TRBJ2-7, with D perhaps matching TRBD1 (5 bases). CDR1 DFQATT and CDR2 SNEGSKA come from the germline V gene (reference sequence). V was clipped by 1 base and J by 5 bases, with 6 bases between them. This CDR3 spans 11 amino acids. This CDR3 reads CSARVGHEQYF. The CDR3 DNA follows: TGCAGTGCTAGAGTGGGGCACGAGCAGTACTTC.

This clone showed up just a few times. The chain combines TRBV21-1 with TRBJ1-2; the D call in the table, TRBD1, was not verified against the DNA. TRBV21-1 is termed a pseudogene. This CDR3 region has 17 residues. This CDR3 reads CASSPLPINRGNYGYTF. DNA of the CDR3: TGTGCCAGCAGCCCCCTCCCTATTAACAGGGGTAACTATGGCTACACCTTC.

This clone was counted between two and nine times. V and J are TRBV6-1 and TRBJ2-3; D gene uncertain. The CDR3 is made up of 11 amino acids. Germline V gene data show CDR1 as MNHNS and CDR2 as SASEGT. Deletions cut 8 bases from V and 5 bases from J, with 8 bases between. The DNA of the CDR3 is TGTGCCAGCTCTCTTGTAGATACGCAGTATTTT. Amino acids: CASSLVDTQYF.

The table lists this clone with many counts. The rearrangement uses TRBV5-6 and TRBJ2-3, with TRBD1 matching over 8 bases. CDR1 is SGHDT and CDR2 is YYEEEE in the germline V gene. After removal of 1 base from V and 12 bases from J, the junction contained 4 bases not matched to a gene. The CDR3 loop spans 12 amino acids. In DNA, the CDR3 is TGTGCCAGCAGCTTGAGAGACAGGGGCCAGTATTTT. This gives the protein CASSLRDRGQYF.

This clone has just a few counts. J is TRBJ2-5 and V is TRBV9; TRBD1 might be the D (6 bases). The CDR3 has 15 residues. Looked up from germline, CDR1 is SGDLS and CDR2 is YYNGEE. Trimming left V 0 bases short and J 2 bases short, with 11 bases between. This CDR3 is CASSVGVTGQETQYF. The DNA for the CDR3 is TGTGCCAGCAGCGTAGGGGTGACAGGACAAGAGACCCAGTACTTC.

This clone has just a few counts. V gene TRBV7-9 combines with J gene TRBJ2-5; 7 bases line up with TRBD1. V shed 4 bases, J shed 2 bases, and the junction held 10 bases outside the gene matches. This CDR3 has 16 amino acids. From germline, CDR1 is SEHNR and CDR2 FQNEAQ (reference sequence). This CDR3 is CASSWGTGTAQETQYF. The CDR3 DNA sequence: TGTGCCAGCAGCTGGGGGACGGGGACAGCACAAGAGACCCAGTACTTC.

This clone was counted between two and nine times. The rearrangement joins TRBV19 to TRBJ2-3; TRBD1 matches at 9 bases. In germline, CDR1 is LNHDA, CDR2 SQIVND (reference sequence). Trimming cost V 5 bases and J 0 bases; bases outside gene matches: 3. The CDR3 runs to 15 residues. The CDR3 here is CASSDGQGSTDTQYF. Written as DNA, the CDR3 is TGTGCCAGTAGTGATGGACAGGGGAGCACAGATACGCAGTATTTT. The whole variable domain, filled in from reference TRBV19 and TRBJ2-3, reads DGGITQSPKYLFRKEGQNVTLSCEQNLNHDAMYWYRQDPGQGLRLIYYSQIVNDFQKGDIAEGYSVSREKKESFPLTVTSAQKNPTAFYLCASSDGQGSTDTQYFGPGTRLTVL.

This clone has just a few counts. This rearrangement joins TRBV5-6 to TRBJ1-1; D gene unclear. The CDR3 spans 12 residues. Germline CDR1 is SGHDT and CDR2 is YYEEEE. Trimming took off 0 bases at V and 10 bases at J, with 10 bases between the two ends. This chain's CDR3 is CASSLEAGGAFF. The CDR3 DNA reads TGTGCCAGCAGCTTGGAAGCAGGAGGAGCTTTCTTT.

The chain carries TRBV7-9 and TRBJ1-1, with TRBD1 as a possible D gene (6 bases). There are 14 residues in the CDR3. Trimming cost V 1 base and J 3 bases, with 9 bases left between them. Germline CDR1 and CDR2: SEHNR and FQNEAQ (reference sequence). The CDR3 is CASSLGTAYTEAFF. The CDR3 DNA follows: TGTGCCAGCAGCTTAGGGACAGCCTACACTGAAGCTTTCTTT. Based on the CDR3 plus reference TRBV7-9 and TRBJ1-1, the full variable domain is DTGVSQNPRHKITKRGQNVTFRCDPISEHNRLYWYRQTLGQGPEFLTYFQNEAQLEKSRLLSDRFSAERPKGSFSTLEIQRTEQGDSAMYLCASSLGTAYTEAFFGQGTRLTVV.

CDR3 bases: TGTGCCAGCAGCCCGCCCGGCCTGGGACAGGGGGCGCCTGGCTACACCTTC. Its translation: CASSPPGLGQGAPGYTF. The chain combines TRBV7-9 with TRBJ1-2, with TRBD1 identical over 12 bases. The CDR3 length is 17 residues. The germline gives CDR1 SEHNR, CDR2 FQNEAQ (reference sequence). Trimming at V came to 5 bases and at J to 7 bases, leaving 14 bases not matched to a gene.

The chain uses TRBV4-3 and TRBJ1-5; TRBD1 agrees at 7 bases. Looked up from germline, CDR1 is LGHNA and CDR2 is YSLEER. V shed 0 bases and J 2 bases; nucleotides not matched to a gene: 1. This CDR3 region has 15 residues. Here the CDR3 reads CASSQERGRNQPQHF. In nucleotides, the CDR3 is TGCGCCAGCAGCCAAGAAAGGGGGCGCAATCAGCCCCAGCATTTT.